Each of the 27 T cell receptor beta chains below was sequenced from the same sample in a study of cytomegalovirus exposure and HLA in healthy donors listed by TCRdb under 2017. Libraries were made using the immunoSEQ multiplex PCR assay. The multiplex PCR relied on a mix of 60 forward primers for TCR Vbeta segments and 13 reverse primers for TCR Jbeta segments. TCRdb holds this immuneACCESS table with in-frame rearrangements only. Some clones are missing; in checked studies, unresolved V genes explain under half, and the rest has no known cause. Across this sample there are some 81,000 clones, with roughly 73% seen only once. 15% to 20% of the sample rests with the top ten. Sample: PBMCs. The receptors originated from a woman between 40 and 55 years old in good health and CMV-seropositive.

The V gene is TRBV5-1, the J gene TRBJ2-3, with 8 bases lining up with TRBD2. CDR3 length: 16 amino acids. Looked up from germline, CDR1 is SGHRS and CDR2 is YFSETQ. V was clipped by 0 bases and J by 3 bases; unmatched bases: 6. CDR3 bases: TGCGCCAGCAGCTTGGGCGGACTAGCAGGGACAGATACGCAGTATTTT. Protein sequence: CASSLGGLAGTDTQYF.

The gene calls are TRBV7-3 and TRBJ2-3; the match to TRBD2 covers 8 bases. The CDR3 is 16 amino acids. CDR1 SGHTA and CDR2 FQGTGA come from the germline V gene. The trim removed 5 bases at V and 6 bases at J, leaving 13 bases unmatched. The CDR3 is CASSLRVAGGPDTQYF. The CDR3 DNA follows: TGTGCCAGCAGCCTGAGGGTGGCGGGGGGTCCGGATACGCAGTATTTT.

This chain uses TRBV6-5 with TRBJ1-1, with a tentative D call TRBD1 (5 bases). The CDR3 spans 14 residues. Trimming took 6 bases from V and 1 from J, leaving 12 bases between them. Germline loops: CDR1 MNHEY, CDR2 SVGAGI. The CDR3 here is CASRERQGNTEAFF. The CDR3 nucleotides are TGTGCCAGCAGAGAACGCCAGGGGAACACTGAAGCTTTCTTT.

This clone was seen more than once but under ten times. The chain has TRBV9 and TRBJ2-2; possibly TRBD2 for D (5 bases). Trimming took off 3 bases at V and 4 bases at J, with 13 bases between the two ends. The germline V gene has CDR1 SGDLS and CDR2 YYNGEE. CDR3 length: 15 residues. The CDR3 DNA reads TGTGCCAGCAGCGGCTCCGGACTCCGCACCGGGGAGCTGTTTTTT. This codes for CASSGSGLRTGELFF.

V usage is TRBV7-2 and J usage is TRBJ1-1; 9 bases agree with TRBD1. The CDR3 length is 12 residues. The V and J ends lost 3 bases and 10 bases, in that order; junction bases with no gene match: 3. Germline V gives CDR1 SGHTA, CDR2 FQGNSA. The CDR3 nucleotides read TGTGCCAGCAGCTTTACAGGGGGCGCAGCTTTCTTT. Translated, it gives CASSFTGGAAFF.

V gene TRBV7-8 combines with J gene TRBJ1-1, with a weak D call TRBD1 (6 bases). The CDR3 spans 14 residues. Between the trimmed V and J ends, which lost 5 bases and 1 base, there was a span of 11 bases. The germline gives CDR1 SGHVS, CDR2 FQNEAQ. The CDR3: CASSPGTPNTEAFF. CDR3 in DNA: TGTGCCAGCAGCCCCGGGACACCGAACACTGAAGCTTTCTTT.

Comments on this clone: A read error may account for a junction end that differs from germline. The chain combines TRBV7-7 with TRBJ2-3; no clear D gene. The CDR3 runs 15 residues. Germline CDR1 and CDR2: SSHAT and FNYEAQ (reference sequence). The CDR3 is CASSSKLSHTDTQYF. The CDR3 DNA reads TGTGCTAGCAGCTCCAAACTTTCTCACACAGATACGCAGTATTTT.

The rearrangement joins TRBV19 to TRBJ1-6, with TRBD1 as a possible D gene (5 bases). Germline loops: CDR1 LNHDA, CDR2 SQIVND (reference sequence). Trimming shortened V by 7 bases and J by 4 bases, and 8 bases separated the two germline ends. The CDR3 covers 13 residues. In DNA form, the CDR3 reads TGTGCCAGTACATCAGGGTATAATTCACCCCTCCACTTT. Its protein is CASTSGYNSPLHF.

The V call is TRBV28, the J call TRBJ1-1; TRBD1 might be the D (6 bases). The V gene lost 2 bases and the J gene lost 0 bases, with 10 bases spanning the gap. Germline loops: CDR1 MDHEN, CDR2 SYDVKM. The CDR3 is 15 residues long. The CDR3 DNA reads as TGTGCCAGCAGTTTACACGGACAGCTGAACACTGAAGCTTTCTTT. This gives the protein CASSLHGQLNTEAFF.

The rearrangement uses TRBV30 and TRBJ1-4; the D is unclear. Trimming stripped 0 bases from V and 11 bases from J, with 10 bases between. CDR1 and CDR2 (germline): GTSNPN, SVGIG (reference sequence). This CDR3 spans 12 amino acids. The CDR3 spells CAWSVTVRKLFF. The DNA of the CDR3 is TGTGCCTGGAGTGTAACGGTCAGGAAACTGTTTTTT. Variable domain in full (rest from reference TRBV30 and TRBJ1-4): SQTIHQWPATLVQPVGSPLSLECTVEGTSNPNLYWYRQAAGRGLQLLFYSVGIGQISSEVPQNLSASRPQDRQFILSSKKLLLSDSGFYLCAWSVTVRKLFFGSGTQLSVL.

The chain recombines TRBV6-5 with TRBJ2-5; D is perhaps TRBD1 (6 bases). Germline assignment: CDR1 MNHEY and CDR2 SVGAGI. Trimming removed 6 bases at V and 2 bases at J, with 16 bases between. This CDR3 contains 15 residues. For the CDR3, the DNA is TGTGCCAGCAGAACCCAGACAGGCGTGCAAGAGACCCAGTACTTC. Protein: CASRTQTGVQETQYF.

This clone occurred a few times. The chain has TRBV7-6 and TRBJ1-4, with a possible D match to TRBD1 (6 bases). This CDR3 spans 17 amino acids. Between the trimmed V and J ends, which lost 5 bases and 2 bases, there was a span of 18 bases. The germline V gene encodes CDR1 SGHVS and CDR2 FNYEAQ. CDR3: CASSGNRAKTTNEKLFF. The CDR3 DNA follows: TGTGCCAGCAGCGGGAACAGGGCGAAGACGACTAATGAAAAACTGTTTTTT. Combining the CDR3 with reference TRBV7-6 and TRBJ1-4 gives the whole variable domain GAGVSQSPRYKVTKRGQDVALRCDPISGHVSLYWYRQALGQGPEFLTYFNYEAQQDKSGLPNDRFSAERPEGSISTLTIQRTEQRDSAMYRCASSGNRAKTTNEKLFFGSGTQLSVL.

The chain uses TRBV9 and TRBJ2-6; unclear D gene. The germline V and J ends were trimmed by 2 bases and 0 bases, with 6 bases remaining between them. The V gene's germline CDR1 is SGDLS and CDR2 YYNGEE. The CDR3 totals 15 residues. The CDR3 loop reads CASSVASSGANVLTF. DNA for the CDR3: TGTGCCAGCAGCGTTGCTAGCTCTGGGGCCAACGTCCTGACTTTC.

J is TRBJ1-5 and V is TRBV5-3, with 7 bases lining up with TRBD1. Being an ORF, TRBV5-3 has a function that is uncertain. This CDR3 comprises 18 residues. The V gene end was trimmed by 0 bases and the J gene end by 1 base; junction bases not matched to a gene: 10. The CDR3 coding sequence is TGTGCCAGAAGCTTGGAGGGACAGTCGGCGGAGAGCAATCAGCCCCAGCATTTT. This sequence encodes CARSLEGQSAESNQPQHF.

The chain is built from TRBV27 and TRBJ2-7; possibly TRBD1 for D (6 bases). Per germline, CDR1 MNHEY and CDR2 SMNVEV (reference sequence). The CDR3 contains 14 residues. Trimming took off 6 bases at V and 2 bases at J, with 14 bases between the two ends. In DNA, the CDR3 is TGTGCCAGCAGCAGGGGACCCGGCGCCTACGAGCAGTACTTC. This sequence encodes CASSRGPGAYEQYF.

This sequence joins TRBV7-2 and TRBJ2-5, with TRBD2 matching over 14 bases. Germline V gives CDR1 SGHTA, CDR2 FQGNSA. The CDR3 sequence is 16 residues long. V lost 4 bases to trimming and J lost 4 bases; unmatched junction nucleotides: 5. The CDR3 loop is CASSSEGLAGAETQYF. In DNA form, the CDR3 reads TGTGCCAGCAGCTCCGAGGGACTAGCGGGAGCAGAGACCCAGTACTTC. Supplemented by reference TRBV7-2 and TRBJ2-5, the full variable domain reads GAGVSQSPSNKVTEKGKDVELRCDPISGHTALYWYRQSLGQGLEFLIYFQGNSAPDKSGLPSDRFSAERTGGSVSTLTIQRTQQEDSAVYLCASSSEGLAGAETQYFGPGTRLLVL.

The V and J genes are TRBV13 and TRBJ2-1, with TRBD2 matching 7 bases. The CDR3 covers 13 residues. The germline CDR1 and CDR2 sequences are PRHDT and FYEKMQ (reference sequence). Trimming took 7 bases from V and 8 from J; bases not matched to a gene: 8. CDR3 nucleotides: TGTGCCAGCACGGGTGGCGGGAGATATGAGCAGTTCTTC. Amino acids: CASTGGGRYEQFF.

This clone is a singleton in its sample. The chain links TRBV2 to TRBJ1-5, with TRBD1 as a possible D gene (5 bases). CDR1 is SNHLY and CDR2 is FYNNEI in the germline V gene. The CDR3 is 14 residues long. Deletions cut 7 bases from V and 2 bases from J, with 12 bases between. This chain's CDR3 is CASNRGSGNQPQHF. In DNA form, the CDR3 reads TGTGCCAGCAATCGGGGGAGCGGCAATCAGCCCCAGCATTTT.

The genes are TRBV7-2 and TRBJ1-2; TRBD1 aligns across 7 bases. The germline CDR1 and CDR2 sequences are SGHTA and FQGNSA. V shed 5 bases, J shed 7 bases, and the junction held 10 bases outside the gene matches. The CDR3 sequence is 14 residues long. The CDR3 reads CASSPRSTGRGYTF. The CDR3 coding sequence is TGTGCCAGCAGCCCACGATCGACAGGGCGTGGCTACACCTTC.

V and J are TRBV6-5 and TRBJ2-1; perhaps TRBD2 as D (5 bases). Trimming took 3 bases from V and 0 from J, leaving 9 bases between them. Per the germline V gene, CDR1 is MNHEY and CDR2 is SVGAGI. The CDR3 sequence is 15 residues long. The CDR3 sequence is CASSYRAVSYNEQFF. The CDR3 nucleotides read TGTGCCAGCAGTTATCGAGCGGTCTCCTACAATGAGCAGTTCTTC.

V usage is TRBV30 and J usage is TRBJ1-4; 7 bases map to TRBD1. Germline assignment: CDR1 GTSNPN and CDR2 SVGIG (reference sequence). This CDR3 region has 13 residues. Trimming took 5 bases from V and 5 from J; bases not matched to a gene: 5. CDR3: CAWQTGPNEKLFF. The CDR3 bases are TGTGCCTGGCAGACAGGGCCCAATGAAAAACTGTTTTTT. The variable domain in full, with the rest retrieved from reference TRBV30 and TRBJ1-4, is SQTIHQWPATLVQPVGSPLSLECTVEGTSNPNLYWYRQAAGRGLQLLFYSVGIGQISSEVPQNLSASRPQDRQFILSSKKLLLSDSGFYLCAWQTGPNEKLFFGSGTQLSVL.

This clone has more than one count but fewer than ten. V gene TRBV10-3 combines with J gene TRBJ1-2; tentative D call: TRBD1 (5 bases). Trimming cost V 6 bases and J 8 bases, with 16 bases left between them. The germline gives CDR1 ENHRY, CDR2 SYGVKD. This CDR3 is built from 13 residues. The CDR3 DNA follows: TGTGCCATCAGCCAGACTCAGGGTTCCGGCTACACCTTC. This translates into CAISQTQGSGYTF.

V gene TRBV27 combines with J gene TRBJ1-1, with unresolved D. Deletions cut 6 bases from V and 7 bases from J, with 15 bases between. Germline assignment: CDR1 MNHEY and CDR2 SMNVEV (reference sequence). The CDR3 length is 13 residues. The CDR3 bases are TGTGCCAGCAGACGCGACCGGGGATTTGAAGCTTTCTTT. The encoded protein is CASRRDRGFEAFF.

J is TRBJ2-3 and V is TRBV5-1; 10 bases fit TRBD2. The germline CDR1 and CDR2 sequences are SGHRS and YFSETQ. This CDR3 contains 15 residues. Trimming removed 7 bases from V and 5 bases from J; junction bases left unmatched: 10. CDR3 coding DNA: TGCGCCAGCGGTCAGCGGGGGGGCCAGGTAGATACGCAGTATTTT. Protein product: CASGQRGGQVDTQYF.

The V and J genes are TRBV6-5 and TRBJ2-2, with 8 bases aligning to TRBD1. The CDR3 has 15 residues. Germline V gene sequence: CDR1 MNHEY, CDR2 SVGAGI. The V gene end was trimmed by 2 bases and the J gene end by 4 bases; junction bases not matched to a gene: 3. This CDR3 reads CASSYDRGSTGELFF. CDR3 DNA sequence: TGTGCCAGCAGTTACGACAGGGGATCCACCGGGGAGCTGTTTTTT.

This chain uses TRBV4-3 with TRBJ2-1; TRBD1 matches at 7 bases. The germline gives CDR1 LGHNA, CDR2 YSLEER. CDR3 length: 16 amino acids. V lost 0 bases and J lost 0; bases outside the gene matches: 2. The CDR3 nucleotides read TGCGCCAGCAGCCAAGATCGGACAGGCTCCTACAATGAGCAGTTCTTC. Its protein is CASSQDRTGSYNEQFF.

To note about this clone: Lacking the conserved final phenylalanine or tryptophan, this CDR3 likely reflects a read error. V is TRBV6-5 and J is TRBJ1-1; D may be TRBD1 (6 bases). Trimming removed 5 bases from V and 8 bases from J, with 18 bases in between. Looked up from germline, CDR1 is MNHEY and CDR2 is SVGAGI. The CDR3 spans 14 residues. For the CDR3, the DNA is TGTGCCAGCAGTCAACAGGTGGCGGGGGGCGAAGCTTTCGTT. Residues: CASSQQVAGGEAFV.